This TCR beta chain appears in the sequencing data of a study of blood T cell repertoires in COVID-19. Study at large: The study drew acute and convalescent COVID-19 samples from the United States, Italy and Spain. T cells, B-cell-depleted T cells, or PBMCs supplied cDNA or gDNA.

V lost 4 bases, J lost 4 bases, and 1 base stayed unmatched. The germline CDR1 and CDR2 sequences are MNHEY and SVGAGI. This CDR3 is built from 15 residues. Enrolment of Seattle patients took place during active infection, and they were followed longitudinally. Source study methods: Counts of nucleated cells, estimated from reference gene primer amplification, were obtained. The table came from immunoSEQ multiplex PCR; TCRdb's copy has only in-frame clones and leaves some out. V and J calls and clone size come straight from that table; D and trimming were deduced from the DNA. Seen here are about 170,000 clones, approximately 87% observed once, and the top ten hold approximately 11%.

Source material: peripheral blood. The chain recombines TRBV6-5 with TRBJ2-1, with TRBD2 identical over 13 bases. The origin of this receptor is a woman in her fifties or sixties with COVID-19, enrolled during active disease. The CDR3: CASSLLAGGYNEQFF. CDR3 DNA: TGTGCCAGCAGTTTACTAGCGGGAGGGTACAATGAGCAGTTCTTC.